This passage covers 11 T cell receptor beta chains from one sample sequenced in a study of cytomegalovirus exposure and HLA in healthy donors. Repertoires were generated with immunoSEQ multiplex PCR, while TCRdb's copy carries only in-frame clones and drops some. The sample carries some 200,000 clones, around nine tenths recorded once. The sequenced sample consisted of PBMCs. These receptors were taken from a young woman in good health and CMV-seronegative.

The gene calls are TRBV11-2 and TRBJ2-7, with D hard to call. V lost 1 base and J lost 0, with 4 bases in between. The CDR3 spans 13 residues. Germline V gives CDR1 SGHAT, CDR2 FQNNGV. CDR3 DNA: TGTGCCAGCAGCTTAGGACACTCCTACGAGCAGTACTTC. It encodes CASSLGHSYEQYF.

The J gene is TRBJ2-5, the V gene TRBV4-1, with TRBD2 as a possible D gene (5 bases). The CDR3 is 15 amino acids. Germline assignment: CDR1 MGHRA and CDR2 YSYEKL. Trimming removed 1 base at V and 1 base at J, with 10 bases between. The CDR3: CASSQGVLGQETQYF. For the CDR3, the DNA is TGCGCCAGCAGCCAAGGGGTACTAGGCCAAGAGACCCAGTACTTC.

The V call is TRBV11-2, the J call TRBJ1-2; D call uncertain. The CDR3 runs 12 residues. With 5 bases removed from V and 4 bases from J, the gap between germline ends came to 8 bases. Germline CDR1 reads SGHAT; CDR2 reads FQNNGV. The CDR3 spells CASSGEGYGYTF. The CDR3 DNA reads as TGTGCCAGCAGCGGGGAGGGCTATGGCTACACCTTC.

This chain links TRBV29-1 with TRBJ2-1, with 8 bases matching TRBD1. CDR1 and CDR2 (germline): SQVTM, ANQGSEA. The length of the CDR3 is 14 residues. J lost 1 base, V lost 7 bases, and 6 bases had no gene match. Here the CDR3 reads CSALGQGSYNEQFF. The DNA of the CDR3 is TGCAGCGCCCTAGGACAGGGATCCTACAATGAGCAGTTCTTC.

A remark on this clone: The sample has other DNA sequences that encode this CDR3 too. V and J are TRBV15 and TRBJ1-1; D remains unclear. The V gene lost 0 bases and the J gene lost 5 bases, with 10 bases spanning the gap. In germline, CDR1 is LNHNV, CDR2 YYDKDF (reference sequence). The CDR3 is made up of 14 amino acids. CDR3 sequence: CATSRDLRVTEAFF. The CDR3 region has the DNA TGTGCCACCAGCAGAGATCTGAGGGTTACTGAAGCTTTCTTT.

This chain joins TRBV27 and TRBJ2-1, with 10 bases identical to TRBD1. The CDR3 has 14 residues. Losses at the gene ends were 7 bases for V and 9 bases for J; bases not matched to a gene: 9. Germline V CDR1 and CDR2: MNHEY, SMNVEV (reference sequence). The CDR3 nucleotides are TGTGCCAGCATCCCGGACAGGGGGTCGGGTGAGCAGTTCTTC. Protein sequence: CASIPDRGSGEQFF.

The chain carries TRBV27 and TRBJ2-1; 7 bases fit TRBD2. The CDR3 extends over 16 amino acids. Per the germline V gene, CDR1 is MNHEY and CDR2 is SMNVEV (reference sequence). Trimming took 9 bases from V and 2 from J; bases not matched to a gene: 13. In nucleotides, the CDR3 is TGTGCCAGTTCTGATAGGGCACTAGCGCCCTACAATGAGCAGTTCTTC. This sequence encodes CASSDRALAPYNEQFF.

The CDR3 DNA reads TGTGCCAGTAGTGTAGTAGCGTCCTACGAGCAGTACTTC. Translating gives CASSVVASYEQYF. The V and J genes are TRBV19 and TRBJ2-7, with D perhaps matching TRBD2 (5 bases). Germline values: CDR1 LNHDA, CDR2 SQIVND (reference sequence). Trimming removed 5 bases from V and 1 base from J, with 9 bases in between. The length of the CDR3 is 13 residues.

The chain couples TRBV10-3 to TRBJ1-2, with D unresolved. Germline CDR1 ENHRY, CDR2 SYGVKD. This CDR3 is built from 14 residues. V dropped 2 bases and J dropped 4 bases, with 11 bases sitting between them. The CDR3 protein is CAISETTPFYGYTF. The CDR3 region has the DNA TGTGCCATCAGTGAGACGACACCTTTCTATGGCTACACCTTC.

CDR3 amino acids: CASSNSRTEPGQQPSYEQYF. The CDR3 DNA follows: TGTGCCAGCAGCAACAGCCGAACCGAACCGGGACAACAACCTTCCTACGAGCAGTACTTC. The rearrangement links TRBV13 to TRBJ2-7; tentatively, D is TRBD1 (6 bases). Germline V gives CDR1 PRHDT, CDR2 FYEKMQ (reference sequence). Trimming cost V 5 bases and J 1 base, with 30 bases left between them. The CDR3 sequence is 20 residues long.

This chain uses TRBV5-6 with TRBJ1-2, with a tentative D call TRBD1 (5 bases). This CDR3 comprises 15 residues. Trimming pared 2 bases from V and 4 bases from J, leaving 15 bases between. Looked up from germline, CDR1 is SGHDT and CDR2 is YYEEEE. DNA for the CDR3: TGTGCCAGCAGCTTACCCAGGGCGATTATCTATGGCTACACCTTC. Translating it yields CASSLPRAIIYGYTF.